This entry is about one T cell receptor beta chain. Its antigen remains unidentified. These data are taken from a study of CD4 T cells in relation to SARS-CoV-2 and coronaviruses. Using immunoSEQ multiplex PCR, the repertoire was profiled, and TCRdb retains in-frame clones only, with some absent. The sample has approximately 30,000 clones; roughly 69% are singletons. CD4+ T cells from unexposed donors were obtained before the COVID-19 pandemic (2011-2018). Isolation of CD4+ T cells took place after nine to ten days in culture. Per germline, CDR1 LNHDA and CDR2 SQIVND (reference sequence). V was pared by 6 bases and J by 0 bases, with 17 bases between. The CDR3 contains 16 residues.

This TCR was sampled from a human donor in good health. The chain recombines TRBV19 with TRBJ1-1; D ambiguous. Sequenced material: CD4+ T cells from PBMCs, cultured in vitro. CDR3 residues: CASRLTTGSMNTEAFF. The CDR3 DNA reads TGTGCCAGTAGGCTAACGACGGGGAGCATGAACACTGAAGCTTTCTTT.